Each of the 3 T cell receptor beta chains below was sequenced from the same sample in a study of T cell responses to AZD1222 COVID-19 vaccine. Clones were read by immunoSEQ multiplex PCR, and TCRdb kept only the in-frame ones, dropping some. The data show fewer than 200,000 clones, 70% to 90% seen once. The sample here was peripheral blood, taken on day 0 of AZD1222 vaccination. These receptors were collected from an adult in good health.

This clone was detected once. The chain combines TRBV9 with TRBJ2-1, with 11 nucleotides matching TRBD1. Germline V gene lookup returns CDR1 SGDLS and CDR2 YYNGEE. Unmatched junction bases numbered 7, after V lost 0 bases and J lost 5 bases. This CDR3 comprises 17 residues. The CDR3 DNA reads as TGTGCCAGCAGCGTAGCCCTTAGGGGACAGGGGGACAATGAGCAGTTCTTC. Translated: CASSVALRGQGDNEQFF.

The CDR3 DNA reads as TGTGCCAGTAGTAAAGTTCAGCTGAACACTGAAGCTTTCTTT. Amino acids: CASSKVQLNTEAFF. The genes are TRBV19 and TRBJ1-1; D uncertain. V was cut by 4 bases and J by 0 bases, with 9 bases left in between. This CDR3 contains 14 residues. Per the germline V gene, CDR1 is LNHDA and CDR2 is SQIVND (reference sequence). Combining the CDR3 with reference TRBV19 and TRBJ1-1 gives the whole variable domain DGGITQSPKYLFRKEGQNVTLSCEQNLNHDAMYWYRQDPGQGLRLIYYSQIVNDFQKGDIAEGYSVSREKKESFPLTVTSAQKNPTAFYLCASSKVQLNTEAFFGQGTRLTVV.

J is TRBJ2-1 and V is TRBV21-1; the table calls TRBD2, which could not be checked here. TRBV21-1 is a documented pseudogene. The CDR3 is made up of 14 amino acids. The chain's CDR3 is CARLTNETYNEQFF. The CDR3 bases are TGTGCCAGGTTGACTAACGAAACCTACAATGAGCAGTTCTTC.